What follows are 16 T cell receptor beta chains derived from one specimen sequenced in a study of cytomegalovirus exposure and HLA in healthy donors. It was with 60 Vbeta and 13 Jbeta primers that the PCR ran. Clones were sequenced by immunoSEQ multiplex PCR, and TCRdb holds only the in-frame ones, with some missing. The sample lists 200,000 or so clones; roughly 80% were seen once. Sequencing was carried out using PBMCs. These receptors were obtained from a man under 40 in good health and CMV-seronegative.

The chain recombines TRBV19 with TRBJ1-6; 7 positions match TRBD1. CDR1 is LNHDA and CDR2 is SQIVND in the germline V gene (reference sequence). This CDR3 region has 14 residues. The V gene end was trimmed by 6 bases and the J gene end by 7 bases; junction bases not matched to a gene: 6. CDR3 loop: CASRSGTANSPLHF. The CDR3 DNA follows: TGTGCCAGTAGGTCCGGGACAGCCAATTCACCCCTCCACTTT.

This chain links TRBV9 with TRBJ1-5, with D perhaps TRBD1 (5 bases). The CDR3 has 14 residues. The V end lost 8 bases, the J end lost 12 bases, and 24 bases lay between the germline ends. Germline V gives CDR1 SGDLS, CDR2 YYNGEE. CDR3 sequence (DNA): TGTGCCAGTCGAATGAAGACAGTGGGTTTCCACCAGCATTTT. This codes for CASRMKTVGFHQHF.

This sequence joins TRBV2 and TRBJ1-5; D not certain. Between the trimmed V and J ends, which lost 0 bases and 2 bases, there was a span of 8 bases. The CDR3 consists of 15 residues. Germline V gives CDR1 SNHLY, CDR2 FYNNEI. The CDR3 is CASSEARAGNQPQHF. The DNA of the CDR3 is TGTGCCAGCAGTGAAGCGCGGGCAGGCAATCAGCCCCAGCATTTT.

This sequence joins TRBV6-1 and TRBJ1-3; 7 nucleotides align to TRBD1. CDR1 and CDR2 (germline): MNHNS, SASEGT. The CDR3 consists of 14 residues. The ends lost 5 bases at V and 5 bases at J; junction bases unmatched: 6. The CDR3 DNA sequence: TGTGCCAGCAGTCCCGGACAGGCTCGAAACACCATATATTTT. It specifies CASSPGQARNTIYF.

The chain employs TRBV18 and TRBJ2-5; D is perhaps TRBD2 (5 bases). The J call is uncertain, as TRBJ2-7 better fits the DNA end. The CDR3 consists of 14 residues. Germline V gene data show CDR1 as KGHSH and CDR2 as LQKENI. The CDR3: CASRGGSNSYEQYF. DNA of the CDR3: TGTGCCAGCCGCGGAGGCTCCAACTCCTACGAGCAGTACTTC.

This chain uses TRBV19 with TRBJ1-1; perhaps TRBD1 as D (5 bases). V was shortened by 3 bases and J by 3 bases, with 11 bases between the two germline ends. Germline V CDR1 and CDR2: LNHDA, SQIVND (reference sequence). The CDR3 runs 14 residues. Written as DNA, the CDR3 is TGTGCCAGTAGTATGAGACAGACGTACACTGAAGCTTTCTTT. Encoded protein: CASSMRQTYTEAFF.

This chain uses TRBV2 with TRBJ2-7, with 8 positions matching TRBD1. The trim removed 3 bases at V and 7 bases at J, leaving 8 bases unmatched. This CDR3 contains 14 residues. Looked up from germline, CDR1 is SNHLY and CDR2 is FYNNEI. For the CDR3, the DNA is TGTGCCAGCAGTGAGGGGCAGGGGGCGGGAGAGCAGTACTTC. Translated: CASSEGQGAGEQYF.

The chain couples TRBV9 to TRBJ1-1, with a possible D match to TRBD1 (6 bases). This CDR3 is 15 amino acids long. V was trimmed by 1 base and J by 4 bases, leaving 14 bases between them. Germline CDR1 reads SGDLS; CDR2 reads YYNGEE. In nucleotides, the CDR3 is TGTGCCAGCAGCGTAACGGGTGACAGGCCCACTGAAGCTTTCTTT. Protein product: CASSVTGDRPTEAFF.

V gene TRBV19 combines with J gene TRBJ2-2; possible D gene TRBD2, 5 bases. Germline V gene data show CDR1 as LNHDA and CDR2 as SQIVND (reference sequence). This CDR3 region has 13 residues. Trimming cost V 9 bases and J 6 bases, with 14 bases left between them. The CDR3 loop is CASSWPGSGELFF. CDR3 nucleotides: TGTGCCAGCTCATGGCCGGGGTCCGGGGAGCTGTTTTTT.

The chain is built from TRBV6-1 and TRBJ2-5; D is possibly TRBD2 (6 bases). V was shortened by 4 bases and J by 11 bases, with 20 bases between the two germline ends. The length of the CDR3 is 14 residues. Germline V gene data show CDR1 as MNHNS and CDR2 as SASEGT. The CDR3 region has the DNA TGTGCCAGCAGTGTACGATTCCGATCGGGGGAGCAGTACTTC. It encodes CASSVRFRSGEQYF.

This clone was observed once. The chain uses TRBV29-1 and TRBJ1-2, with TRBD1 matching over 7 bases. The V gene end was trimmed by 3 bases and the J gene end by 5 bases; junction bases not matched to a gene: 6. The CDR3 loop spans 13 amino acids. Germline values: CDR1 SQVTM, CDR2 ANQGSEA. CDR3 sequence (DNA): TGCAGCGTTGATGCAGGGGGAACATATGGCTACACCTTC. It codes for CSVDAGGTYGYTF.

The gene calls are TRBV10-1 and TRBJ2-5; TRBD1 might be the D (6 bases). The CDR3 has 13 residues. Germline V gene data show CDR1 as WNHNN and CDR2 as SYGVQD (reference sequence). Trimming pared 10 bases from V and 1 base from J, leaving 13 bases between. CDR3 amino acids: CATVDSLQETQYF. CDR3 coding DNA: TGCGCCACCGTGGACAGCCTCCAAGAGACCCAGTACTTC.

The chain employs TRBV13 and TRBJ2-1, with D possibly being TRBD1 (6 bases). V gave up 3 bases and J gave up 7 bases, with 10 bases separating them. The CDR3 has 13 residues. Germline CDR1 reads PRHDT; CDR2 reads FYEKMQ (reference sequence). CDR3 loop: CASSLSGVNEQFF. The DNA of the CDR3 is TGTGCCAGCAGCTTGTCAGGGGTTAATGAGCAGTTCTTC.

The chain has TRBV27 and TRBJ2-1; 7 bases line up with TRBD2. Trimming took 5 bases from V and 2 from J; bases not matched to a gene: 3. The V gene's germline CDR1 is MNHEY and CDR2 SMNVEV (reference sequence). The CDR3 spans 14 residues. The CDR3 spells CASSMGGAYNEQFF. The CDR3 DNA follows: TGTGCCAGCAGTATGGGAGGGGCCTACAATGAGCAGTTCTTC.

Remarks on this clone: Mismatch with germline at one junction end may stem from a read error. This sequence joins TRBV7-3 and TRBJ2-6, with TRBD2 identical over 15 bases. The CDR3 is made up of 20 amino acids. The germline gives CDR1 SGHTA, CDR2 FQGTGA. CDR3 bases: TGTGCCAGCAGCTTGGGACCTGGGACTAGCGGGGGGTTTGGGGCCAGCGTCCTGACTTTC. This sequence encodes CASSLGPGTSGGFGASVLTF.

This chain joins TRBV9 and TRBJ2-3, with 7 bases lining up with TRBD2. The V segment lost 0 bases and the J segment 6 bases; nucleotides outside the gene matches: 7. Germline CDR1 SGDLS, CDR2 YYNGEE. CDR3 length equals 15 residues. CDR3 protein: CASSVDLAGVDTQYF. The CDR3 DNA follows: TGTGCCAGCAGCGTAGATCTCGCGGGGGTTGATACGCAGTATTTT.